The rows below give T cell receptor beta chains drawn from one sample of a study of OX40 agonist ivuxolimab in advanced cancers. The repertoire was sequenced with immunoSEQ multiplex PCR; TCRdb's copy has only in-frame clones and lacks some. The sample comprises 85,000 to 100,000 clones, roughly 90% of which are singletons, and under 0.8% rests with the top ten. The sequencing here drew on CD4+ or CD8+ T cells sorted from blood, taken in a trial of the OX40 agonist ivuxolimab. These receptor sequences come from an adult with an advanced solid tumor such as melanoma, head and neck, liver or kidney cancer. The CDR3 runs from the conserved cysteine through the conserved F or W. The D gene is left open where the match is weak. Expanded clones are given a class, and other clones once, few, many or no size at all.

J: TRBJ1-6
D: TRBD1
V: TRBV10-3
size: -
DNA: TGTGCCATCAGTGAGGGGACAGGGTATAATTCACCCCTCCACTTT
CDR3: CAISEGTGYNSPLHF

J: TRBJ2-5
D: -
V: TRBV14
size: few
DNA: TGTGCCAGCAGCCTAGATCGCCGGGGACCAGAGACCCAGTACTTC
CDR3: CASSLDRRGPETQYF

J: TRBJ1-2
D: -
V: TRBV18
size: -
DNA: TGTGCCAGCTCACCGGCGCCAGCCCCCGGTTCGGGCTACACCTTC
CDR3: CASSPAPAPGSGYTF

J: TRBJ1-3
D: TRBD1
V: TRBV6-4
size: -
DNA: TGTGCCAGCAGCTTCCGACAGGGGGCAAATGGAAACACCATATATTTT
CDR3: CASSFRQGANGNTIYF

J: TRBJ2-2
D: -
V: TRBV7-9
size: -
DNA: TGTGCCAGCAGCTCGGGACGGGACACCGGGGAGCTGTTTTTT
CDR3: CASSSGRDTGELFF

J: TRBJ2-7
D: TRBD1
V: TRBV28
size: -
DNA: TGTGCCAGCAGTTCTTCAGGGGGCGCAACCTACGAGCAGTACTTC
CDR3: CASSSSGGATYEQYF

J: TRBJ2-6
D: -
V: TRBV6-1
size: once
DNA: TGTGCCAGCCTCGAGGGGGCTGGGGCCAACGTCCTGACTTTC
CDR3: CASLEGAGANVLTF

J: TRBJ2-1
D: TRBD1
V: TRBV4-1
size: -
DNA: TGCGCCAGCAGCCAAGATGTGGACAGGGGCAGTGAGCAGTTCTTC
CDR3: CASSQDVDRGSEQFF

J: TRBJ2-2
D: -
V: TRBV5-1
size: -
DNA: TGCGCCAGCAGCGCTACTCTGAACACCGGGGAGCTGTTTTTT
CDR3: CASSATLNTGELFF

J: TRBJ1-5
D: TRBD1
V: TRBV2
size: -
DNA: TGTGCCAGCAGTGCCGGACAGGGGGACAATCAGCCCCAGCATTTT
CDR3: CASSAGQGDNQPQHF

J: TRBJ2-1
D: -
V: TRBV6-4
size: -
DNA: TGTGCCGGCCAGGACATAAACAATGAGCAGTTCTTC
CDR3: CAGQDINNEQFF

J: TRBJ2-3
D: -
V: TRBV4-3
size: -
DNA: TGCGCCAGCAGCCCCCATACTAGAGTCGCATCGGATACGCAGTATTTT
CDR3: CASSPHTRVASDTQYF

J: TRBJ2-3
D: -
V: TRBV4-3
size: -
DNA: TGCGCCAGCAGCCCACGGTACTCTAGCACAGATACGCAGTATTTT
CDR3: CASSPRYSSTDTQYF

J: TRBJ2-3
D: -
V: TRBV6-1
size: -
DNA: TGTGCCAGCAGTGAACTGCACAGCACAGATACGCAGTATTTT
CDR3: CASSELHSTDTQYF

J: TRBJ2-7
D: TRBD1
V: TRBV4-3
size: -
DNA: TGCGCCAGCAGCCAGGAGAGAACAGGGGGCGTCTACGAGCAGTACTTC
CDR3: CASSQERTGGVYEQYF

J: TRBJ1-6
D: -
V: TRBV28
size: -
DNA: TGTGCCAGCAGTTTACGGGGGCCAGGTTCACCCCTCCACTTT
CDR3: CASSLRGPGSPLHF

J: TRBJ1-1
D: -
V: TRBV19
size: -
DNA: TGTGCCAGTAAAGCCCACCAGATGAACACTGAAGCTTTCTTT
CDR3: CASKAHQMNTEAFF

J: TRBJ2-7
D: TRBD1
V: TRBV7-9
size: few
DNA: TGTGCCAGCAGCTTATCCTCGGGACAGGGAGGCGAGCAGTACTTC
CDR3: CASSLSSGQGGEQYF

J: TRBJ1-3
D: TRBD1
V: TRBV25-1
size: -
DNA: TGTGCCAGCAGTATCAGGGGGCTTGGAAACACCATATATTTT
CDR3: CASSIRGLGNTIYF

J: TRBJ2-1
D: TRBD2
V: TRBV11-2
size: -
DNA: TGTGCCAGCAGAGGACTAGCGGGGAGCTCCTACAATGAGCAGTTCTTC
CDR3: CASRGLAGSSYNEQFF

J: TRBJ1-1
D: -
V: TRBV6-5
size: -
DNA: TGTGCCAGCAGTTACGCAGGGACCTTCAACACTGAAGCTTTCTTT
CDR3: CASSYAGTFNTEAFF

J: TRBJ2-7
D: -
V: TRBV28
size: -
DNA: TGTGCCAGCAGTCGCCGTGGTAGTTCGGTCTCCTACGAGCAGTACTTC
CDR3: CASSRRGSSVSYEQYF

J: TRBJ2-2
D: -
V: TRBV6-6
size: once
DNA: TGTGCCAGCAGTTACGGGCGGAACACCGGGGAGCTGTTTTTT
CDR3: CASSYGRNTGELFF

J: TRBJ2-3
D: -
V: TRBV2
size: -
DNA: TGTGCCAGCAGTGCACAGGGAATAGGCGATACGCAGTATTTT
CDR3: CASSAQGIGDTQYF

J: TRBJ2-7
D: -
V: TRBV5-1
size: -
DNA: TGCGCCAGCAGCTTGTCCGGCAGGGAGGACGAGCAGTACTTC
CDR3: CASSLSGREDEQYF

J: TRBJ2-2
D: TRBD1
V: TRBV10-3
size: -
DNA: TGTGCCATCCAGGGACAGGGGGCCATCACCGGGGAGCTGTTTTTT
CDR3: CAIQGQGAITGELFF

J: TRBJ2-1
D: -
V: TRBV5-1
size: few
DNA: TGCGCCAGCAGCTTGTCCAGGGCAGGCCATGAGCAGTTCTTC
CDR3: CASSLSRAGHEQFF

J: TRBJ2-7
D: -
V: TRBV14
size: -
DNA: TGTGCCAGCAGCCAAGGTCTGCGTAGTACCTACGAGCAGTACTTC
CDR3: CASSQGLRSTYEQYF

J: TRBJ2-7
D: TRBD1
V: TRBV6-5
size: -
DNA: TGTGCCAGAACCTCCGGGACAGGGATGGACGAGCAGTACTTC
CDR3: CARTSGTGMDEQYF

J: TRBJ1-3
D: -
V: TRBV9
size: -
DNA: TGTGCCAGCAGCGTTACAGGGTCCCGCGACACCATATATTTT
CDR3: CASSVTGSRDTIYF

J: TRBJ1-6
D: -
V: TRBV7-8
size: -
DNA: TGTGCCAGCAGCTTAGGGGGGAGTACGGATTCACCCCTCCACTTT
CDR3: CASSLGGSTDSPLHF

J: TRBJ1-5
D: -
V: TRBV19
size: -
DNA: TGTGCCAGTAGTGTCCCCGATCAGCCCCAGCATTTT
CDR3: CASSVPDQPQHF

J: TRBJ1-5
D: -
V: TRBV29-1
size: -
DNA: TGCAGCGTTGGTTGGCAGAGAAATCAGCCCCAGCATTTT
CDR3: CSVGWQRNQPQHF

J: TRBJ2-7
D: TRBD1
V: TRBV6-1
size: -
DNA: TGTGCCGTTCCCGGGACAGGGGGGTACGAGCAGTACTTC
CDR3: CAVPGTGGYEQYF

J: TRBJ2-7
D: -
V: TRBV6-5
size: -
DNA: TGTGCCAGCAGTTATAGGGGGGGACCCTACGAGCAGTACTTC
CDR3: CASSYRGGPYEQYF

J: TRBJ2-7
D: -
V: TRBV14
size: -
DNA: TGTGCCAGCAGCCAAGATCTCGGGTCCTACGAGCAGTACTTC
CDR3: CASSQDLGSYEQYF

J: TRBJ2-5
D: -
V: TRBV7-8
size: -
DNA: TGTGCCAGCAGTTCCTCGGCGGGGTCGCAAGAGACCCAGTACTTC
CDR3: CASSSSAGSQETQYF

J: TRBJ1-1
D: -
V: TRBV6-5
size: -
DNA: TGTGCCACCAACTTCGGTGGGGAGACTGAAGCTTTCTTT
CDR3: CATNFGGETEAFF

J: TRBJ1-4
D: TRBD1
V: TRBV4-1
size: -
DNA: TGCGCCAGCAGCCAGCCCGGGACAGGGAGAGATGAAAAACTGTTTTTT
CDR3: CASSQPGTGRDEKLFF

J: TRBJ1-2
D: -
V: TRBV28
size: once
DNA: TGTGCCAGCAGTTTAGTCGGGGAAGGCTACACCTTC
CDR3: CASSLVGEGYTF

J: TRBJ1-1
D: TRBD1
V: TRBV5-1
size: once
DNA: TGCGCCAGCAGCGTAACCGGGACAGGGTATATGAACACTGAAGCTTTCTTT
CDR3: CASSVTGTGYMNTEAFF

J: TRBJ2-1
D: -
V: TRBV7-2
size: -
DNA: TGTGCCAGCAGCCGCCTGCGCCGTTACAATGAGCAGTTCTTC
CDR3: CASSRLRRYNEQFF

J: TRBJ1-5
D: TRBD1
V: TRBV10-3
size: -
DNA: TGTGCCATCAGTTCAACAGGGGCCGGGACTAGCAATCAGCCCCAGCATTTT
CDR3: CAISSTGAGTSNQPQHF